The TCR beta chain under discussion was sequenced for a study of blood T cell repertoires in COVID-19. Looking at the study overall: Some COVID-19 samples were acute and others convalescent; all came from the United States, Italy and Spain. In each case, the material was cDNA or gDNA derived from T cells, B-cell-depleted T cells, or PBMCs.

From germline, CDR1 is KGHSH and CDR2 LQKENI. The V gene lost 2 bases and the J gene lost 1 base, with 4 bases spanning the gap. The CDR3 is made up of 13 amino acids. Profiled with immunoSEQ multiplex PCR; TCRdb holds only in-frame clones, not every one. The data show 150,000 to 200,000 clones, with more than 70% seen just once and around 2.8% held by the top ten. This rearrangement joins TRBV18 to TRBJ2-3; D is unclear. The specimen sequenced was peripheral blood. The source of this sequence is a woman aged 80 or over with active or convalescent COVID-19. The CDR3 nucleotides are TGTGCCAGCTCACCAACAGGCACAGATACGCAGTATTTT. Translating gives CASSPTGTDTQYF.